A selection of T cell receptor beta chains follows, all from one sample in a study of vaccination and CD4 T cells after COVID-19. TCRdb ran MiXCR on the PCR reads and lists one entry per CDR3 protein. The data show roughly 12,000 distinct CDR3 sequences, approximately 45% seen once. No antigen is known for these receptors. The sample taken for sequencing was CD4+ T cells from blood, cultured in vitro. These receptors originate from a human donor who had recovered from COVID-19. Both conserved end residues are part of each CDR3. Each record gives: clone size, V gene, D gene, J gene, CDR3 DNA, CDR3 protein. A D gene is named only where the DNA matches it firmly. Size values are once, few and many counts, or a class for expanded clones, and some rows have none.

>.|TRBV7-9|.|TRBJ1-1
TGTGCCAGCAGCCCCGAAGGGTATAGGACTGAAGCTTTCTTT
CASSPEGYRTEAFF
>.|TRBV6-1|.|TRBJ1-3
TGTGCCAGCAGTGAAGACGGACGGCTCTCTGGAAACACCATATATTTT
CASSEDGRLSGNTIYF
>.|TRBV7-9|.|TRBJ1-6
TGTGCCAGCAGCTTAGGTGGGGGGTATAATTCACCCCTCCACTTT
CASSLGGGYNSPLHF
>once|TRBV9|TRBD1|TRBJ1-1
TGTGCCAGCAGCGTCATGGACAGGGGTGGCACTGAAGCTTTCTTT
CASSVMDRGGTEAFF
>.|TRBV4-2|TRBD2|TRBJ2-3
TGTGCCAGCAGCCAAGGACTAGCGGGAGGGCCTAGCACAGATACGCAGTATTTT
CASSQGLAGGPSTDTQYF
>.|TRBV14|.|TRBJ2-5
TGTGCCAGCAGCCAAGGGGCTAGGTCAGAGACCCAGTACTTC
CASSQGARSETQYF
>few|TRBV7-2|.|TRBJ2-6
TGTGCCAGCAGCTTGACGGGGGGCCAGGGCGGGGCCAACGTCCTGACTTTC
CASSLTGGQGGANVLTF
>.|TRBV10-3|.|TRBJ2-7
TGTGCCGTCAAAGGGTCTTCCTACGAGCAGTACTTC
CAVKGSSYEQYF
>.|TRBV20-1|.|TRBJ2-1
TGCAGTGCTAGAGAAAACCGGGACGGTGACAATGAGCAGTTCTTC
CSARENRDGDNEQFF
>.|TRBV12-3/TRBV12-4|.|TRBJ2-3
TGTGCCAGCACCGAGGGGGGTATCCGGACAGATACGCAGTATTTT
CASTEGGIRTDTQYF
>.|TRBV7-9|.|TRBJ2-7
TGTGCCAGCAGCCTAAGCGGGTTTGCCTACGAGCAGTACTTC
CASSLSGFAYEQYF
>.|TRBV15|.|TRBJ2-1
TGTGCCACCAGCAGAGATCTCATCGCCTACAATGAGCAGTTCTTC
CATSRDLIAYNEQFF
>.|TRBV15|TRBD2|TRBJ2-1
TGTGCCACCAGCAGAGATTTACTCAGGACTAGCGGGAGGTACAATGAGCAGTTCTTC
CATSRDLLRTSGRYNEQFF
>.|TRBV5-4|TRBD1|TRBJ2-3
TGTGCCAGCAGCCTACGGGACAGATCTGCAGATACGCAGTATTTT
CASSLRDRSADTQYF
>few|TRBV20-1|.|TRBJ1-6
TGCAGTGCTAGCGGGGTTGGGGGTAATTCACCCCTCCACTTT
CSASGVGGNSPLHF
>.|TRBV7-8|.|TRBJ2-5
TGTGCCAGCAGCTTAGCGGAAAGAGAAACCCAGTACTTC
CASSLAERETQYF
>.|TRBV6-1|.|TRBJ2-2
TGTGCCAGCAGTGAAACGGGCAACACCGGGGAGCTGTTTTTT
CASSETGNTGELFF
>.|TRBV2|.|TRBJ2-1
TGTGCCAGCAGGCCCCTTGTCGGGTTCCTGTTCTTC
CASRPLVGFLFF
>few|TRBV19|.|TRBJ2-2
TGTGCCAGTAAGGGGCTAGTTGGGGAAACCGGGGAGCTGTTTTTT
CASKGLVGETGELFF
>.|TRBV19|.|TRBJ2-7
TGTGCCAGTAAAGGGACCCCAGACCCCGGAGAGCAGTACTTC
CASKGTPDPGEQYF